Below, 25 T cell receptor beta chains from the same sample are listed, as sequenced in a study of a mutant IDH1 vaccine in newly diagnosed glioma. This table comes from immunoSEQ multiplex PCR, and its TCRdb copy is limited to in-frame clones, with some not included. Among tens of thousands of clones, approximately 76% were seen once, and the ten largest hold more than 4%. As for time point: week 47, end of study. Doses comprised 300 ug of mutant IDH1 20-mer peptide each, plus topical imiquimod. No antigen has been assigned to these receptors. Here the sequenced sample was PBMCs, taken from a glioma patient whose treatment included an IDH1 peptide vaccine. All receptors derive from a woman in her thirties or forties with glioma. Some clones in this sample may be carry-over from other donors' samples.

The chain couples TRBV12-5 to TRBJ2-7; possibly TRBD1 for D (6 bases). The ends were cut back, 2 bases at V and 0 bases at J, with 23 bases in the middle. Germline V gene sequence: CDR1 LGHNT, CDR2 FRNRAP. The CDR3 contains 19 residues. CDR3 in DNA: TGTGCTAGTGGTTTGTGGGGACCAATCACAGGGTGGGCCTCCTACGAGCAGTACTTC. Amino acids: CASGLWGPITGWASYEQYF.

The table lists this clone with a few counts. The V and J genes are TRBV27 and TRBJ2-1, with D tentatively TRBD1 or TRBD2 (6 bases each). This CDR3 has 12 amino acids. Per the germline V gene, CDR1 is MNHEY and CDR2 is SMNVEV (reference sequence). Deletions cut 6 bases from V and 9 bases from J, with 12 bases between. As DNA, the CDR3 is TGTGCCAGCAGCAGACTAGGGGGTGAGCAGTTCTTC. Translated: CASSRLGGEQFF.

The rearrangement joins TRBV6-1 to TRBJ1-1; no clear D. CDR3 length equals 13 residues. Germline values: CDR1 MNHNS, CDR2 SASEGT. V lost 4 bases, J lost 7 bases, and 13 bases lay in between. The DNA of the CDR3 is TGTGCCAGCAGTGCTCTTGTGGCCATTGAAGCTTTCTTT. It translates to CASSALVAIEAFF.

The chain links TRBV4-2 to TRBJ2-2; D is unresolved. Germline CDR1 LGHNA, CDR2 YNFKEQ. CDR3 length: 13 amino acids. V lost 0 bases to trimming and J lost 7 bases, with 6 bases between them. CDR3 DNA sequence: TGTGCCAGCAGCCAAGATTGGGACGGGGAGCTGTTTTTT. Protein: CASSQDWDGELFF.

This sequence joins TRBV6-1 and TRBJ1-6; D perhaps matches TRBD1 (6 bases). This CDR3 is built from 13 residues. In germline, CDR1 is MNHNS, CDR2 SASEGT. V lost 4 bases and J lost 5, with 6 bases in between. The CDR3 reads CASSGGHNSPLHF. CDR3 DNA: TGTGCCAGCAGTGGGGGGCATAATTCACCCCTCCACTTT.

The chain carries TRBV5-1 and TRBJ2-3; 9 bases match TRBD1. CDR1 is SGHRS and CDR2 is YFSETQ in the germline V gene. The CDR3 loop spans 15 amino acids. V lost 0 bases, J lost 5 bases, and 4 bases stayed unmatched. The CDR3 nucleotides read TGCGCCAGCAGCTTGGGGACAGGGGCGGGAGATACGCAGTATTTT. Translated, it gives CASSLGTGAGDTQYF.

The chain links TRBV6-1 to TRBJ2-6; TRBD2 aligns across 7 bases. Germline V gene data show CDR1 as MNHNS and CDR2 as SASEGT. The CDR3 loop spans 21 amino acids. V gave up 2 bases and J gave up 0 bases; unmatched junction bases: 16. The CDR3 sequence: CASSEMGLRGTVHSGANVLTF. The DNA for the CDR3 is TGTGCCAGCAGTGAAATGGGACTGCGGGGGACCGTTCACTCTGGGGCCAACGTCCTGACTTTC.

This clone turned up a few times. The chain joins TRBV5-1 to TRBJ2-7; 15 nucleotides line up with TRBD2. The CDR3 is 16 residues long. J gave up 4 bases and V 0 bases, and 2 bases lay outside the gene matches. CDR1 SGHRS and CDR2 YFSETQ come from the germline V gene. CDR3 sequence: CASSLGGTSGGYEQYF. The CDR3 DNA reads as TGCGCCAGCAGCTTGGGGGGGACTAGCGGGGGGTACGAGCAGTACTTC. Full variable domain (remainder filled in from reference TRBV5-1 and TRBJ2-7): KAGVTQTPRYLIKTRGQQVTLSCSPISGHRSVSWYQQTPGQGLQFLFEYFSETQRNKGNFPGRFSGRQFSNSRSEMNVSTLELGDSALYLCASSLGGTSGGYEQYFGPGTRLTVT.

CDR3 DNA: TGTGCCAGCAGCCACGGACTAGGAGGACCCTACGAGCAGTACTTC. Translation: CASSHGLGGPYEQYF. The chain links TRBV11-2 to TRBJ2-7; 7 bases agree with TRBD2. The CDR3 length is 15 residues. V trimming: 5 bases; J trimming: 2 bases; junction bases outside the gene matches: 9. The germline V gene has CDR1 SGHAT and CDR2 FQNNGV.

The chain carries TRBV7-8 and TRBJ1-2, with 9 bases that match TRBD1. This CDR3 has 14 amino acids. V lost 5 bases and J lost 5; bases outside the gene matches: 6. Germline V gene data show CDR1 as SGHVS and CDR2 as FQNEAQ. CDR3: CASSPGDRVYGYTF. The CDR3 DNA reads TGTGCCAGCAGCCCGGGGGACAGGGTTTATGGCTACACCTTC.

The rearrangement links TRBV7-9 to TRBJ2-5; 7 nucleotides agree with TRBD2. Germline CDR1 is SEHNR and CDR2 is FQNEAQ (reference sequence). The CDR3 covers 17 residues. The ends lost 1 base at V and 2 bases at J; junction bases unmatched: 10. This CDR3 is CASSLGGEGRDQETQYF. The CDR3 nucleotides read TGTGCCAGCAGCTTAGGCGGGGAAGGGAGGGATCAAGAGACCCAGTACTTC.

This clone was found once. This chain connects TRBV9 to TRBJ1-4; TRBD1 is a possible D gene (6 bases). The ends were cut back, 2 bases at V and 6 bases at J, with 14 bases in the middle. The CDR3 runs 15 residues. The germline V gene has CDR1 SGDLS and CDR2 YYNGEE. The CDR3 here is CASSVGLGGDEKLFF. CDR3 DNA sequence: TGTGCCAGCAGCGTGGGACTAGGGGGGGATGAAAAACTGTTTTTT.

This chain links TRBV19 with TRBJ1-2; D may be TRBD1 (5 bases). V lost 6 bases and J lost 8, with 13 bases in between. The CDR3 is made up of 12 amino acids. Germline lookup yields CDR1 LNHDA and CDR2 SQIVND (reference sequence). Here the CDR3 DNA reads TGTGCCAGTAGGGGGGAGGGGCGCGGCTACACCTTC. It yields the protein CASRGEGRGYTF.

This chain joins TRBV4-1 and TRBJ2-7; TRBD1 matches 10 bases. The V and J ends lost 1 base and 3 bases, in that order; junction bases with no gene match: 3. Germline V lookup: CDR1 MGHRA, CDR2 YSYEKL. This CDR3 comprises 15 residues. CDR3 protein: CASSQGGTGVYEQYF. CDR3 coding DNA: TGCGCCAGCAGCCAAGGGGGGACAGGGGTCTACGAGCAGTACTTC.

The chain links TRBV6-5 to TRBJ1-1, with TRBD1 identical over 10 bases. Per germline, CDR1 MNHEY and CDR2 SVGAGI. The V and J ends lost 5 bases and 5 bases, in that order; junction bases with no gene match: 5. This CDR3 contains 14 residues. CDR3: CASSIDRGRTEAFF. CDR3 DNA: TGTGCCAGCAGTATAGACAGGGGGCGGACTGAAGCTTTCTTT.

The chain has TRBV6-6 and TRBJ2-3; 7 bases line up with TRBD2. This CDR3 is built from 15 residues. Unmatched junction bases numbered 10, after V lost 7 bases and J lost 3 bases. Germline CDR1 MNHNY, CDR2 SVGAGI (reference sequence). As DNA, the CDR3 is TGTGCCAGCACCTCCGGAGGGGAGGGGACAGATACGCAGTATTTT. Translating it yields CASTSGGEGTDTQYF.

The CDR3 reads CAIRGTSRGEQYF. The DNA for the CDR3 is TGTGCCATCAGGGGGACTAGCAGGGGCGAGCAGTACTTC. The genes are TRBV10-3 and TRBJ2-7, with 9 bases lining up with TRBD2. The junction had 6 bases not matched to a gene; V was cut back by 6 bases and J by 6 bases. Germline V gene lookup returns CDR1 ENHRY and CDR2 SYGVKD. The CDR3 is 13 amino acids.

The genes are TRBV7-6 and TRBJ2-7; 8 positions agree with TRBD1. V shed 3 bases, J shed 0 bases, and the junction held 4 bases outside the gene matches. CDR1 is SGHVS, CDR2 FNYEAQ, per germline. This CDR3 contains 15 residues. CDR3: CASSFAGGPSYEQYF. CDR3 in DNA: TGTGCCAGCAGCTTCGCAGGGGGCCCCTCCTACGAGCAGTACTTC.

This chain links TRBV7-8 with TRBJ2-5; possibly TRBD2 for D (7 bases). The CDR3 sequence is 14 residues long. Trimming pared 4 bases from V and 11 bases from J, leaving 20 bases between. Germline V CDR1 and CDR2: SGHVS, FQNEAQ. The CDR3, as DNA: TGTGCCAGCAGCTCAGCGGGGACATCCCACGCACAGTACTTC. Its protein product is CASSSAGTSHAQYF.

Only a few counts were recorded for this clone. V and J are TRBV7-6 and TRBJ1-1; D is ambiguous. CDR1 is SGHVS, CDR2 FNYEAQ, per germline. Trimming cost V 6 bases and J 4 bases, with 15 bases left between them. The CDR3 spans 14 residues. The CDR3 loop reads CASRPMAGITEAFF. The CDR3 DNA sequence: TGTGCCAGCAGGCCAATGGCGGGCATCACTGAAGCTTTCTTT.

The CDR3 coding sequence is TGTGCCAGCAGCTCGTACTATGAGCAGTTCTTC. Protein: CASSSYYEQFF. V is TRBV7-9 and J is TRBJ2-1; unclear D gene. Trimming cost V 4 bases and J 8 bases, with 6 bases left between them. Germline lookup yields CDR1 SEHNR and CDR2 FQNEAQ (reference sequence). CDR3 length: 11 residues.

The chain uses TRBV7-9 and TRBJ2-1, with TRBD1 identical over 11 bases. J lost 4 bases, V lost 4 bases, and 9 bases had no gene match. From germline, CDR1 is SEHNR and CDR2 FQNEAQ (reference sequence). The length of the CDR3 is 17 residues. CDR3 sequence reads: CASSSGQGAITYNEQFF. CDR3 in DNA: TGTGCCAGCAGCTCAGGACAGGGGGCTATTACTTACAATGAGCAGTTCTTC.

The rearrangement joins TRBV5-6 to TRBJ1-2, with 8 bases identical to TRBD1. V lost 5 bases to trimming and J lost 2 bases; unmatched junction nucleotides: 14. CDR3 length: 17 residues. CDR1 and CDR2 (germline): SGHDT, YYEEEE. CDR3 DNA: TGTGCCAGCAGTTCCGGGACAGGTACAGGTCGGAACTATGGCTACACCTTC. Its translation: CASSSGTGTGRNYGYTF.

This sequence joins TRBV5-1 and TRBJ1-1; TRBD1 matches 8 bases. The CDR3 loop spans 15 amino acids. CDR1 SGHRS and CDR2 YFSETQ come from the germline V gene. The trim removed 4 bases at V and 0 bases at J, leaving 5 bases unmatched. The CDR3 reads CASSRPGQVNTEAFF. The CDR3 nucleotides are TGCGCCAGCAGCCGGCCGGGACAGGTGAACACTGAAGCTTTCTTT.

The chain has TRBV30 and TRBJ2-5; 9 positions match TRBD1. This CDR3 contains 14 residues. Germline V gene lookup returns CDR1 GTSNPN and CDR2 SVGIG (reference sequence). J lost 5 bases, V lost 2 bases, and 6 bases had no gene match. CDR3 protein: CAWSTGGSGETQYF. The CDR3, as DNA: TGTGCCTGGAGTACAGGGGGCAGTGGCGAGACCCAGTACTTC.